Shown below are 5 T cell receptor beta chains from a single sample sequenced in a study of T cell responses to AZD1222 COVID-19 vaccine. The protocol was immunoSEQ multiplex PCR, while the TCRdb copy is restricted to in-frame clones and leaves out a portion. The table records more than 85,000 clones, roughly nine tenths of them present only once. This material consisted of peripheral blood, taken 28 days after the second AZD1222 dose. The receptors stem from an adult who received the AZD1222 COVID-19 vaccine.

The chain is built from TRBV6-6 and TRBJ1-3, with 8 bases aligning to TRBD1. In germline, CDR1 is MNHNY, CDR2 SVGAGI (reference sequence). The CDR3 spans 16 residues. V gave up 2 bases and J gave up 0 bases; unmatched junction bases: 3. CDR3 loop: CASSYRQGSSGNTIYF. CDR3 coding DNA: TGTGCCAGCAGTTACCGACAGGGGAGCTCTGGAAACACCATATATTTT.

The gene calls are TRBV28 and TRBJ2-3; D gene ambiguous. From germline, CDR1 is MDHEN and CDR2 SYDVKM. The V end lost 3 bases, the J end lost 1 base, and 17 bases lay between the germline ends. CDR3 length: 17 amino acids. Written as DNA, the CDR3 is TGTGCCAGCAGTTTCGACGGGCCGTTACCAGGCACAGATACGCAGTATTTT. It translates to CASSFDGPLPGTDTQYF.

The CDR3 DNA sequence: TGTGCCAGCAGTACGGAGCTAAACACCGGGGAGCTGTTTTTT. Protein product: CASSTELNTGELFF. The rearrangement joins TRBV27 to TRBJ2-2; D uncertain. This CDR3 comprises 14 residues. Germline V CDR1 and CDR2: MNHEY, SMNVEV (reference sequence). The V gene lost 5 bases and the J gene lost 2 bases, with 9 bases spanning the gap.

The chain links TRBV5-1 to TRBJ2-1; D tentatively reads TRBD1 or TRBD2 (5 bases each). V was cut by 0 bases and J by 5 bases, with 9 bases left in between. Germline loops: CDR1 SGHRS, CDR2 YFSETQ. The CDR3 runs 14 residues. The CDR3 nucleotides are TGCGCCAGCAGCTTGGGAGGGGTGAACAATGAGCAGTTCTTC. It yields the protein CASSLGGVNNEQFF.

This clone came up once. V gene TRBV18 combines with J gene TRBJ2-3, with D perhaps being TRBD1 or TRBD2 (5 bases each). The CDR3 contains 14 residues. Looked up from germline, CDR1 is KGHSH and CDR2 is LQKENI. Trimming removed 2 bases from V and 4 bases from J, with 10 bases in between. The CDR3 protein is CASSPGLGADTQYF. The CDR3 DNA is TGTGCCAGCTCACCAGGATTGGGGGCAGATACGCAGTATTTT.